These 3 T cell receptor beta chains came from one sample sequenced in a study of monozygotic twins with inflammatory bowel disease. TCRdb reanalyzed the 5' RACE reads and collapses them to one entry per CDR3 protein, without DNA. The sample shows 300,000 to 350,000 distinct CDR3 sequences, and 2% to 2.5% sits with its ten largest clones. What was sequenced was blood. Receptor source: a human donor with ulcerative colitis or Crohn's disease, or a healthy co-twin of an affected twin (not recorded which).

The CDR3 protein is CSARDPGGIQPQHF. This chain connects TRBV20-1 to TRBJ1-5; TCRdb gives TRBD1 as the D gene, but with no DNA this cannot be confirmed. CDR3 length: 14 amino acids. Germline CDR1 DFQATT, CDR2 SNEGSKA (reference sequence).

The genes are TRBV23-1 and TRBJ2-1; TCRdb's D call of TRBD1 is untestable without DNA. TRBV23-1 is designated an ORF whose function remains uncertain. The CDR3 runs to 13 residues. Here the CDR3 reads CASSLGTNNEQFF.

V gene TRBV28 combines with J gene TRBJ1-1. The CDR3 contains 16 residues. Germline CDR1 reads MDHEN; CDR2 reads SYDVKM. CDR3 amino acids: CATEAPITQVNTEAFF.